This TCR beta chain was recovered during a study of blood T cell repertoires in COVID-19. Only in-frame clones appear in the TCRdb table, and some are missing; sequencing was by immunoSEQ multiplex PCR. The repertoire consists of 150,000 to 200,000 clones, with roughly 88% occurring once and the leading ten covering 13%. Germline trimming cut 2 bases from V and 0 bases from J; bases unmatched to any gene: 7. There are 16 residues in the CDR3. The germline CDR1 and CDR2 sequences are MNHEY and SVGEGT. The sample comprised PBMCs or T cells enriched from blood (not recorded which). This sequence was found in a woman in her fifties or sixties who had recovered from COVID-19. The chain carries TRBV6-2 or TRBV6-3 and TRBJ2-7; TRBD1 matches 7 bases. The DNA for the CDR3 is TGTGCCAGCAGTTACAACGACAGGGTGCCCTCCTACGAGCAGTACTTC. It is translated as CASSYNDRVPSYEQYF.